Given below is one TCR beta chain in context. These gene names are mouse names. Read coverage stops 1 residue before the CDR3 terminus; the germline J gene supplies the remainder. The data belong to a study of tissue T cells after allogeneic stem cell transplantation. Generated by immunoSEQ multiplex PCR, the TCRdb table keeps only in-frame clones and is missing some. The sample lists 5,500 to 7,500 clones, about a third occurring once. Time point defined: mouse harvest day 14 after allogeneic transplant. Each mouse received 10^7 T-cell-depleted marrow cells plus 10^6 splenic CD5+ T cells by tail vein. CDR3 size: 12 residues. Germline CDR1 KGHTA, CDR2 FQNQQP.

Sequenced material: skin. The receptor comes from a female BALB/c mouse given C57BL/6 T cells with graft-versus-host disease after an allogeneic hematopoietic cell transplant. The genes are TRBV23 and TRBJ1-1; the table names TRBD1, a call not compared with the DNA. The sequenced part of the CDR3 DNA is TGCTCCAGCAGTCCAGGGCACACAGAAGTCTTC. Encoded protein: CSSSPGHTEVF. The CDR3 in full is CSSSPGHTEVFF.